A single sample is the source of the 2 T cell receptor beta chains below, sequenced in a study of CD8+CD57+ T cells in acquired aplastic anemia. TCR beta VDJ and CDR3 were profiled, and genomic DNA was the template. TCRdb passed the reads through MiXCR, listing each CDR3 protein once. The table includes about 210,000 distinct CDR3 sequences, 61% detected once. The sequenced sample was sorted CD4+, CD8+, or CD8+CD57+ T cells (not recorded which) from PBMCs. These TCRs come from a human donor in good health.

This chain links TRBV4-1 with TRBJ2-7; 7 bases align to TRBD1. The CDR3 has 15 amino acids. Germline values: CDR1 MGHRA, CDR2 YSYEKL. V gave up 3 bases and J gave up 4 bases; unmatched junction bases: 9. This CDR3 is CASSQGRGIGYEQYF. The CDR3 region has the DNA TGCGCCAGCAGCCAGGGCAGGGGGATTGGATACGAGCAGTACTTC.

This rearrangement joins TRBV20-1 to TRBJ1-1, with D perhaps matching TRBD1 (5 bases). V was pared by 1 base and J by 8 bases, with 8 bases between. Germline CDR1 and CDR2: DFQATT and SNEGSKA (reference sequence). The CDR3 has 11 amino acids. The DNA for the CDR3 is TGCAGTGCTAGAGGTCAGGGCGAAGCTTTCTTT. Protein sequence: CSARGQGEAFF.